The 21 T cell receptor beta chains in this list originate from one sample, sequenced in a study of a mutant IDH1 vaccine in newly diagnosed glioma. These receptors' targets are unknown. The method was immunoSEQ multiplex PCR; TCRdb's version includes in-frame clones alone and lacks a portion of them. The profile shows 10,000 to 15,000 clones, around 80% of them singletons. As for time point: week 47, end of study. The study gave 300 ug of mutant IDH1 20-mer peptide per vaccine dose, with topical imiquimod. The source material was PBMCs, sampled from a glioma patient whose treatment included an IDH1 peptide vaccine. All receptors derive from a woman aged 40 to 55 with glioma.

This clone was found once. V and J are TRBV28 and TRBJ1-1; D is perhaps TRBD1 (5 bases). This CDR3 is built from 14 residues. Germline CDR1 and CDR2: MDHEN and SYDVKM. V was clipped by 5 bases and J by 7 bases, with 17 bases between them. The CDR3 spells CASSAPARGGEAFF. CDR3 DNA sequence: TGTGCCAGCAGTGCCCCCGCCCGGGGGGGTGAAGCTTTCTTT. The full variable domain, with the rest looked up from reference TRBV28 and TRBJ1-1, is DVKVTQSSRYLVKRTGEKVFLECVQDMDHENMFWYRQDPGLGLRLIYFSYDVKMKEKGDIPEGYSVSREKKERFSLILESASTNQTSMYLCASSAPARGGEAFFGQGTRLTVV.

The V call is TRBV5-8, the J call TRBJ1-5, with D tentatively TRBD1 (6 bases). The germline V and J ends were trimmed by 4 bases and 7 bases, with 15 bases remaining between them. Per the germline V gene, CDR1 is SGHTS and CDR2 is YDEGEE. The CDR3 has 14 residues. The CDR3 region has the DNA TGTGCCAGCAGCATTACAGGGTCGGGACAGCCCCAGCATTTT. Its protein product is CASSITGSGQPQHF.

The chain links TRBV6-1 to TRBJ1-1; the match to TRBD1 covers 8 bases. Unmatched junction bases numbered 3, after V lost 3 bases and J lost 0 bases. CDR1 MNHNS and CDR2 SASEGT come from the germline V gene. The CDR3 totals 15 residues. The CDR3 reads CASSDRGLMNTEAFF. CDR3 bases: TGTGCCAGCAGTGACAGGGGGCTGATGAACACTGAAGCTTTCTTT.

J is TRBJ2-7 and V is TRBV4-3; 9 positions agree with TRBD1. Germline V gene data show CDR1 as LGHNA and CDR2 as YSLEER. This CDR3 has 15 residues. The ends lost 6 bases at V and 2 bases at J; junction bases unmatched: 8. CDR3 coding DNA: TGCGCCAGCAGTTTCGGGACAGGGCGTACCTACGAGCAGTACTTC. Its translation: CASSFGTGRTYEQYF.

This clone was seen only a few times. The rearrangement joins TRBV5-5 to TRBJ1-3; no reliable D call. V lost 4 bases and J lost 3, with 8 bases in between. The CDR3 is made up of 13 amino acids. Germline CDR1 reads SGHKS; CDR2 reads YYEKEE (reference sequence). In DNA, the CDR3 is TGTGCCAGCAGCCGGGTAGATGGAAACACCATATATTTT. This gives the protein CASSRVDGNTIYF.

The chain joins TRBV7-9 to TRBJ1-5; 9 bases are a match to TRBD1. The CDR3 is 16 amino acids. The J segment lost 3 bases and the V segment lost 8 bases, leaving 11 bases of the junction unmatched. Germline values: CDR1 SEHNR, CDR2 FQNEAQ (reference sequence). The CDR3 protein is CASVRTGANTNQPQHF. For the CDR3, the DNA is TGTGCCAGCGTGAGGACAGGGGCGAACACCAATCAGCCCCAGCATTTT.

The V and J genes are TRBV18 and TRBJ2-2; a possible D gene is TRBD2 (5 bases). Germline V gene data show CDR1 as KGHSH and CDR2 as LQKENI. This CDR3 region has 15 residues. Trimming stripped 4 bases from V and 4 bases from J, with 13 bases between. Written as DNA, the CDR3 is TGTGCCAGCTCACTTGGAGGTCCTGGCACCGGGGAGCTGTTTTTT. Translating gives CASSLGGPGTGELFF.

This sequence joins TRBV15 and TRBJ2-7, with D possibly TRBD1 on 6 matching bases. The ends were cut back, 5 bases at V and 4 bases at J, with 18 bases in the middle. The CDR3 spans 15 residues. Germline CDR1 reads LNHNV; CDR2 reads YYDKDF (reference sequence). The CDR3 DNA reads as TGTGCCACCAGCGGGTTTTTGACAGACAGGTACGAGCAGTACTTC. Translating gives CATSGFLTDRYEQYF.

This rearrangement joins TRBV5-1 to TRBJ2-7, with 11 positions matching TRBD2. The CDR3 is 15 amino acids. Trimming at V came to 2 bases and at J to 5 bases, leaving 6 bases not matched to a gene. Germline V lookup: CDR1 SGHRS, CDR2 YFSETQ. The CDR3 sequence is CASSLQTSGINEQYF. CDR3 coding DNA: TGCGCCAGCAGCTTACAGACTAGCGGGATCAACGAGCAGTACTTC.

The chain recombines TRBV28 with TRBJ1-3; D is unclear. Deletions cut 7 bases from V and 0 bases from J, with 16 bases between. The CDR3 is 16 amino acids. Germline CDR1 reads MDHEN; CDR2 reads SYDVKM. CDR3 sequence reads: CASNRSGSLSGNTIYF. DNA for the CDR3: TGTGCCAGCAATAGGTCAGGTTCCCTCTCTGGAAACACCATATATTTT.

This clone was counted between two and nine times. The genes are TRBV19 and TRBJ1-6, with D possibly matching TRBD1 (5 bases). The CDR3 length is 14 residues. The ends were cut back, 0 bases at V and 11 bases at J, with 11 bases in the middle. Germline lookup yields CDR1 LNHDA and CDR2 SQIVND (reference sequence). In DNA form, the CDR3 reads TGTGCCAGTAGTATAGATCGGACAAGTCCACCCCTCCACTTT. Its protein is CASSIDRTSPPLHF.

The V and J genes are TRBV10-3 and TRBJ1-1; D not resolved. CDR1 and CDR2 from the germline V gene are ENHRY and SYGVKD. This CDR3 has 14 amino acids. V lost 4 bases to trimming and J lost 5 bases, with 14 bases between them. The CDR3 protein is CAISALGSQTEAFF. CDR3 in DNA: TGTGCCATCAGTGCTTTGGGTAGTCAGACTGAAGCTTTCTTT.

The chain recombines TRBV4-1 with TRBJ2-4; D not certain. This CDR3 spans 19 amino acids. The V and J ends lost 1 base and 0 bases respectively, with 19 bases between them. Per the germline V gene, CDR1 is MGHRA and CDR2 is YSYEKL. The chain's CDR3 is CASSQGEALTKLAKNIQYF. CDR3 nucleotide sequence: TGCGCCAGCAGCCAAGGTGAGGCCCTCACGAAACTAGCCAAAAACATTCAGTACTTC.

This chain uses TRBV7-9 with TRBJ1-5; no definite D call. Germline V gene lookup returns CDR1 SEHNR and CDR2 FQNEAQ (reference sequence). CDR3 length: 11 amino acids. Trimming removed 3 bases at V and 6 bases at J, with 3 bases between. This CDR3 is CASSFFQPQHF. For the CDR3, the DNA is TGTGCCAGCAGCTTCTTTCAGCCCCAGCATTTT.

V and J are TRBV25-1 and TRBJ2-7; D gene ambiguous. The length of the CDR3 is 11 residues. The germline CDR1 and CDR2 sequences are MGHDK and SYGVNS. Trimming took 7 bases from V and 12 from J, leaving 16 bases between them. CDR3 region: CASNRAGRRYF. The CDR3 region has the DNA TGTGCCAGCAACCGGGCCGGCAGGCGGTACTTC.

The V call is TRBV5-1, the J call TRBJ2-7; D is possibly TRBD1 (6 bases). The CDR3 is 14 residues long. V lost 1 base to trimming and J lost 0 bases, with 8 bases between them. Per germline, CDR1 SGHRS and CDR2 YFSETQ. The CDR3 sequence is CASSLLGHSYEQYF. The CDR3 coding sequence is TGCGCCAGCAGCTTGTTGGGACACTCCTACGAGCAGTACTTC.

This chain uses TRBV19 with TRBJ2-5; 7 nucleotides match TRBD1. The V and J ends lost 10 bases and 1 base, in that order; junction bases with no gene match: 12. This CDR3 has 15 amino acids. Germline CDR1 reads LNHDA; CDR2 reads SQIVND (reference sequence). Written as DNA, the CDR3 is TGTGCCACCTCAGCGAGGACAGGTCCCCAAGAGACCCAGTACTTC. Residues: CATSARTGPQETQYF.

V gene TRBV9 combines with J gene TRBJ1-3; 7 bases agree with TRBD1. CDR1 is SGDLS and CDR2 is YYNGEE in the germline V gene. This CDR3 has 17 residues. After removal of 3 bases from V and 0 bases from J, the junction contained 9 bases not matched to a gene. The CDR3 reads CASSGAGTAASGNTIYF. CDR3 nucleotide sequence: TGTGCCAGCAGCGGTGCCGGGACAGCAGCCTCTGGAAACACCATATATTTT. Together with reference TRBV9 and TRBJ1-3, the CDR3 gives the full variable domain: DSGVTQTPKHLITATGQRVTLRCSPRSGDLSVYWYQQSLDQGLQFLIQYYNGEERAKGNILERFSAQQFPDLHSELNLSSLELGDSALYFCASSGAGTAASGNTIYFGEGSWLTVV.

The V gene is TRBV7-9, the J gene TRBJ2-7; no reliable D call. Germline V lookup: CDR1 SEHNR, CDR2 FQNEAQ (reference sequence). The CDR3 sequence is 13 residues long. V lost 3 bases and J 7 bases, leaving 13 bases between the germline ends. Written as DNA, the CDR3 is TGTGCCAGCAGCTTCCACCTCTTGGGGGAGCAGTACTTC. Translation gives CASSFHLLGEQYF.

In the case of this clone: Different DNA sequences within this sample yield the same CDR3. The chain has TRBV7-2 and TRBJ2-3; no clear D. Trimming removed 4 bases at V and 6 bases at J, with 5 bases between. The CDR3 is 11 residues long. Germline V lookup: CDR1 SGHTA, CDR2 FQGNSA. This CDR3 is CASSSLDTQYF. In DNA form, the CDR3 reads TGTGCCAGCAGCTCCTTGGATACGCAGTATTTT.

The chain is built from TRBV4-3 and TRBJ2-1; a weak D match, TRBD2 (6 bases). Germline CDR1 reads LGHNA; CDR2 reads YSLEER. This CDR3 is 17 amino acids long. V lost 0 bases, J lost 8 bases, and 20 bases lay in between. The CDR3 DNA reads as TGCGCCAGCAGCCAAGAATGGCGGGGTCTCCTCGGGGATGAGCAGTTCTTC. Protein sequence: CASSQEWRGLLGDEQFF.